This TCR beta chain was identified during a study of cytomegalovirus exposure and HLA in healthy donors (dated by TCRdb to between 2016 and 2019). Regarding the research as a whole: A later analysis indicated that the 120 or so validation repertoires were generated on the platform also employed for the roughly 730 repertoires of the first cohort. The study aimed to test whether signatures of past pathogen exposure could be identified by cataloging public T cell receptors. In addition to the first cohort of approximately 670 subjects, a separate validation cohort of some 120 different subjects was used. High-throughput TCR immunosequencing, statistical association of individual TCRs with disease status, and machine learning were combined to predict cytomegalovirus infection status. What the work shows at the level of the full study, not this receptor alone: Subsequent analysis determined that TCRs grouped into clusters in the first cohort also showed a tendency toward co-occurrence across the roughly 120 validation repertoires, and approximately 94% of cluster scores exceeded 0. A later analysis had no HLA typing for the validation cohort, so co-occurrence there was scored across all 130 or so repertoires. It was suggested by the authors that the approach could potentially be generalized to other disease states and immunological phenotypes. In vitro tests confirmed that a few of the cytomegalovirus-associated TCR beta chains recognize cytomegalovirus antigens. Across donors, most TCR sequences were observed very rarely, whereas some public TCRs were present in many individuals. A total of 150 or so TCR beta chains were listed by the study as associated with cytomegalovirus. The classifier was reported to diagnose cytomegalovirus status with high specificity and sensitivity in both the original and validation cohorts.

As encoded in the germline V gene, CDR1 is MNHNS while CDR2 is SASEGT. The V end loses 8 bases and the J end loses 2 bases, and a stretch of 15 bases separates them. The CDR3, from cysteine to phenylalanine, totals 14 residues. The entry retains the CDR3 DNA only, 42 bases that are in frame from base 1. Separate from the approximately 670-subject first cohort, the validation cohort of about 130 subjects was the group to which the donors belonged. Turning to this clone: The clone's antigen remains unknown. The record has no base qualities; no much larger clone is one base away.

The library was produced with the immunoSEQ multiplex PCR assay. The authors processed their data as follows. To diagnose cytomegalovirus status from the catalog of TCR beta chain sequences, a statistical classification framework was built. Drawn from immuneACCESS, this table holds only the in-frame rearrangements with V and J called that TCRdb kept. Clones are partly lost; checked studies trace under half to an unresolved V gene and leave the rest unexplained. D and trimming were read from the DNA, whereas the V and J calls and clone size are those reported in that table. This sample is represented by roughly 150,000 clones; about 88% of them were singletons. The ten most abundant clones make up roughly 9.4% of the sample.

The sequence links TRBV6-1 to TRBJ1-1; a tentative D match to TRBD1 spans 5 bases. Specimen: PBMCs. The TCR was taken from a man between 18 and 35 years old in good health and CMV-seropositive. In nucleotide form, the sequence is TGTGCCAGCGGGCGCTGGCAGGGAAACACTGAAGCTTTCTTT. It encodes CASGRWQGNTEAFF.